This section outlines one TCR beta chain sequence together with its context. Its specificity is unknown. With a far larger clone one base away, a read error is the likely cause. This entry comes from a study of shared clonotypes between healthy human individuals. General study points: Investigators collected only blood, and repertoires in tissues likely differ. Clonotypes that were shared across a few donors made up around 5.5% of naive CD4 clonotypes.

The CDR3 spans 12 residues. The V end was cut by 10 bases, the J end by 7 bases, with 17 bases between. Germline-derived CDR1 and CDR2 are MNHNS and SASEGT. Splitting of each subset's genomic DNA was done evenly across several immunoSEQ plates. Per the study methods: Filtering differed since immunoSEQ provided only junctions, with no quality scores. Produced via immunoSEQ multiplex PCR; TCRdb's table is partial and in-frame only. The V and J calls and the clone size are those of that table, but D and trimming were determined from the DNA. The sample lists about 360,000 clones, more than 60% occurring once.

Sequencing was performed on memory CD4+ T cells sorted from blood. Noted subset: CD45RA-negative fraction. The rearrangement links TRBV6-1 to TRBJ2-7; no definite D call. The receptor was derived from a man aged 25 to 45 in good health. The CDR3: CAITHNPLEQYF. DNA for the CDR3: TGTGCCATCACACACAATCCCCTAGAGCAGTACTTC.